This is a list of T cell receptor beta chains from one sample in a study of beta chain features in type 1 diabetes. The assay was immunoSEQ multiplex PCR, and TCRdb's table has in-frame clones only and misses some. Among 400,000 to 600,000 clones, approximately 31% were seen once, and the ten largest hold about 0.06%. The sequenced sample was naive CD4+ T cells from blood. The receptor set was obtained from a man between 18 and 35 years old in good health. The CDR3 runs from the conserved cysteine through the conserved F or W. A D gene is named only where the DNA matches it firmly. The size field is filled for only some rows; it gives once, few, many or a size class.

J gene	CDR3 length	clone size	V gene	D gene	CDR3 protein	CDR3 DNA
TRBJ2-5	13	many	TRBV28	.	CASSTQGQETQYF	TGTGCCAGCAGTACGCAGGGTCAAGAGACCCAGTACTTC
TRBJ1-1	14	.	TRBV2	TRBD1	CASCHGTENTEAFF	TGTGCCAGCTGTCACGGGACAGAGAACACTGAAGCTTTCTTT
TRBJ2-1	13	.	TRBV30	TRBD2	CAWSPGGTMKQFF	TGTGCCTGGAGCCCGGGGGGGACAATGAAGCAGTTCTTC
TRBJ2-3	14	few	TRBV4-1	.	CASSQEQRSDTQYF	TGCGCCAGCAGCCAAGAACAGCGATCTGATACGCAGTATTTT
TRBJ1-2	17	.	TRBV9	TRBD1	CASSARTGVPSSYGYTF	TGTGCCAGCAGCGCTAGGACAGGAGTCCCCTCATCCTATGGCTACACCTTC
TRBJ2-7	16	.	TRBV4-2	.	CASSQEGGGAVYEQYF	TGTGCCAGCAGCCAAGAGGGTGGAGGAGCGGTATACGAGCAGTACTTC
TRBJ2-3	16	few	TRBV15	TRBD2	CATRLSGRTSTDTQYF	TGTGCCACCAGGCTGAGCGGGAGGACTAGCACAGATACGCAGTATTTT
TRBJ2-1	14	few	TRBV6-5	TRBD2	CASSPAGGSNEQFF	TGTGCCAGCAGTCCCGCAGGCGGGAGCAATGAGCAGTTCTTC
TRBJ2-3	15	.	TRBV14	.	CASSQGRHSTDTQYF	TGTGCCAGCAGCCAAGGTCGGCACAGCACAGATACGCAGTATTTT
TRBJ2-3	15	.	TRBV29-1	TRBD2	CSVRANLAGTDTQYF	TGCAGCGTACGCGCTAACCTAGCGGGCACAGATACGCAGTATTTT
TRBJ1-2	16	.	TRBV6-5	TRBD1	CASSLSTGAPFRGYTF	TGTGCCAGCAGTTTATCTACAGGGGCCCCTTTTCGGGGCTACACCTTC
TRBJ2-7	14	few	TRBV10-3	.	CAISEGPQLNEQYF	TGTGCCATCAGTGAGGGTCCACAACTCAACGAGCAGTACTTC
TRBJ1-1	14	.	TRBV29-1	.	CSVSLGQKNTEAFF	TGCAGCGTCTCACTGGGGCAGAAAAACACTGAAGCTTTCTTT
TRBJ2-7	15	.	TRBV9	.	CASSADDLSSYEQYF	TGTGCCAGCAGCGCAGATGACCTGAGCTCCTACGAGCAGTACTTC
TRBJ2-7	15	.	TRBV7-2	.	CASSLGPALSYEQYF	TGTGCCAGCAGCTTAGGACCGGCCCTTTCCTACGAGCAGTACTTC
TRBJ1-2	16	.	TRBV5-6	.	CASSLAPGPAVYGYTF	TGTGCCAGCAGCTTGGCTCCGGGGCCTGCGGTGTATGGCTACACCTTC
TRBJ2-3	13	few	TRBV29-1	.	CSVAGTSTDTQYF	TGCAGCGTTGCGGGGACTAGCACAGATACGCAGTATTTT
TRBJ2-3	11	few	TRBV7-2	.	CASRRTDTQYF	TGTGCCAGCAGACGCACAGATACGCAGTATTTT
TRBJ2-3	15	few	TRBV5-1	.	CASSLERGRTDTQYF	TGCGCCAGCAGCTTGGAGAGAGGACGAACAGATACGCAGTATTTT
TRBJ2-7	14	few	TRBV9	TRBD2	CASSVVGGSNEQYF	TGTGCCAGCAGCGTAGTGGGCGGGAGCAACGAGCAGTACTTC
TRBJ2-7	12	.	TRBV29-1	.	CSAARGSGEQYF	TGCAGCGCCGCGCGGGGTAGCGGCGAGCAGTACTTC
TRBJ2-1	17	few	TRBV6-1	.	CASREDPQGRIHNEQFF	TGTGCCAGCAGAGAAGATCCCCAGGGGAGAATCCACAATGAGCAGTTCTTC
TRBJ2-5	11	.	TRBV20-1	.	CSAGSRETQYF	TGCAGTGCTGGGTCTCGAGAGACCCAGTACTTC
TRBJ2-3	12	.	TRBV7-9	.	CASSPLKDTQYF	TGTGCCAGCAGCCCCTTAAAAGATACGCAGTATTTT
TRBJ2-7	14	.	TRBV4-3	.	CASSQETGAYEQYF	TGCGCCAGCAGCCAAGAGACAGGAGCCTACGAGCAGTACTTC
TRBJ1-1	13	few	TRBV30	.	CACPDRKNTEAFF	TGTGCCTGCCCCGACAGGAAGAACACTGAAGCTTTCTTT
TRBJ2-7	13	few	TRBV25-1	TRBD1	CASRQGAGYEQYF	TGTGCCAGCAGGCAGGGGGCGGGGTACGAGCAGTACTTC
TRBJ1-2	14	few	TRBV30	.	CAWSNREAFYGYTF	TGTGCCTGGAGCAACCGGGAGGCTTTCTATGGCTACACCTTC
TRBJ2-1	11	.	TRBV6-5	.	CASKGSNEQFF	TGTGCCAGCAAGGGGAGCAATGAGCAGTTCTTC
TRBJ2-1	13	.	TRBV28	.	CASTPPEVNEQFF	TGTGCCAGCACCCCCCCTGAAGTGAATGAGCAGTTCTTC
TRBJ1-2	13	few	TRBV28	.	CASSLSAVYGYTF	TGTGCCAGCAGTTTATCCGCGGTCTATGGCTACACCTTC
TRBJ2-1	15	few	TRBV6-5	.	CASSYGLANNNEQFF	TGTGCCAGCAGTTACGGGCTAGCGAACAACAATGAGCAGTTCTTC
TRBJ2-7	14	.	TRBV30	TRBD2	CAWRRRGLAYEQYF	TGTGCCTGGCGCCGAAGGGGACTAGCCTACGAGCAGTACTTC
TRBJ2-3	16	.	TRBV9	.	CASSVGGSGRTDTQYF	TGTGCCAGCAGCGTAGGCGGGTCTGGGCGCACAGATACGCAGTATTTT
TRBJ2-6	13	few	TRBV29-1	.	CSVAPSGANVLTF	TGCAGCGTTGCGCCCTCTGGGGCCAACGTCCTGACTTTC
TRBJ2-1	16	.	TRBV10-2	TRBD2	CASRTLPGLAGNEQFF	TGCGCCAGCAGGACCCTCCCGGGACTAGCGGGCAATGAGCAGTTCTTC
TRBJ2-1	15	.	TRBV30	TRBD2	CAWSKLAGAYNEQFF	TGTGCCTGGAGTAAATTAGCGGGAGCCTACAATGAGCAGTTCTTC
TRBJ1-3	15	.	TRBV29-1	TRBD1	CSVRAQGSSGNTIYF	TGCAGCGTTAGAGCACAGGGGAGCTCTGGAAACACCATATATTTT
TRBJ1-2	13	.	TRBV4-2	.	CASSQDRGYGYTF	TGTGCCAGCAGCCAAGATCGGGGCTATGGCTACACCTTC
TRBJ1-2	12	few	TRBV7-2	.	CASSLRFTGYTF	TGTGCCAGCAGCCTCAGGTTCACGGGCTACACCTTC
TRBJ1-2	12	.	TRBV30	.	CAWSPDGYGYTF	TGTGCCTGGAGCCCGGATGGATATGGCTACACCTTC
TRBJ2-3	15	.	TRBV7-2	TRBD1	CASSFMDRLADTQYF	TGTGCCAGCAGCTTTATGGACAGGCTCGCAGATACGCAGTATTTT
TRBJ2-1	15	.	TRBV12-5	TRBD1	CASGPGQGAYNEQFF	TGTGCTAGTGGCCCGGGACAGGGGGCCTACAATGAGCAGTTCTTC
TRBJ2-7	16	.	TRBV5-1	.	CASSLPGTGGWSEQYF	TGCGCCAGCAGCTTACCAGGGACTGGTGGTTGGTCCGAGCAGTACTTC
TRBJ2-7	15	.	TRBV7-9	TRBD2	CASSQGLAGAHEQYF	TGTGCCAGCAGCCAAGGACTAGCGGGAGCCCACGAGCAGTACTTC
TRBJ2-1	13	.	TRBV12-5	TRBD2	CASGLGLAGEQFF	TGTGCTAGTGGTTTAGGGCTAGCGGGGGAGCAGTTCTTC
TRBJ2-3	15	.	TRBV5-1	.	CASSLESGPTDTQYF	TGCGCCAGCAGCCTGGAGAGCGGGCCGACAGATACGCAGTATTTT
TRBJ2-7	15	.	TRBV9	TRBD1	CASSVHSDRGYEQYF	TGTGCCAGCAGCGTTCACTCTGACAGGGGTTACGAGCAGTACTTC
TRBJ2-1	15	.	TRBV10-2	TRBD2	CASSDPRSSGNEQFF	TGCGCCAGCAGTGACCCCCGGAGTAGCGGGAATGAGCAGTTCTTC
TRBJ2-1	15	.	TRBV6-5	TRBD2	CASSPRTSGFNEQFF	TGTGCCAGCAGTCCACGGACTAGCGGCTTTAATGAGCAGTTCTTC
TRBJ2-7	13	.	TRBV5-1	TRBD1	CASRGTASYEQYF	TGCGCCAGCAGGGGGACAGCCTCCTACGAGCAGTACTTC
TRBJ2-7	15	.	TRBV19	.	CASSPVVGQSYEQYF	TGTGCCAGTAGTCCCGTAGTAGGACAGTCCTACGAGCAGTACTTC
TRBJ2-5	11	.	TRBV6-5	.	CASSLGETQYF	TGTGCCAGCAGCCTTGGGGAGACCCAGTACTTC
TRBJ2-1	13	.	TRBV11-1	TRBD1	CASSGGVYNEQFF	TGTGCCAGCTCAGGGGGCGTTTACAATGAGCAGTTCTTC
TRBJ2-5	14	.	TRBV9	TRBD1	CASSKGTGKETQYF	TGTGCCAGCAGCAAAGGGACAGGGAAAGAGACCCAGTACTTC
TRBJ2-1	14	few	TRBV28	TRBD2	CASSPSGSESEQFF	TGTGCCAGCAGTCCTAGCGGGAGTGAGAGTGAGCAGTTCTTC
TRBJ1-1	12	few	TRBV29-1	.	CSVGKANTEAFF	TGCAGCGTGGGGAAGGCGAACACTGAAGCTTTCTTT
TRBJ2-7	16	.	TRBV7-9	TRBD2	CASSLVRAGASYEQYF	TGTGCCAGCAGCTTAGTGCGAGCGGGAGCCTCCTACGAGCAGTACTTC
TRBJ2-3	14	once	TRBV19	.	CASSQQGRTDTQYF	TGTGCCAGTAGTCAACAGGGACGCACAGATACGCAGTATTTT
TRBJ2-2	14	few	TRBV29-1	.	CSVEKGPNTGELFF	TGCAGCGTTGAAAAGGGACCTAACACCGGGGAGCTGTTTTTT